One T cell receptor beta chain is described in this entry. As yet, its antigen is unknown. The CDR3 loop spans 19 amino acids. Per germline, CDR1 MGHRA and CDR2 YSYEKL. Production of TCR beta cDNA relied on 5'RACE template switching with UMIs. Following a re-call of the 5' RACE reads, TCRdb has one entry per CDR3 protein and lacks DNA. Its clone listing holds fewer than 400,000 distinct CDR3 sequences. This record comes from a study of T cells expressing NK-cell markers. Study overall: Sequenced donors, eight in total, included seven who were HCMV-seropositive and one who was seronegative.

General study points: The study found dominant NKG2C+ clonotypes at about 1.0-8% of CD8+ T cells in roughly six donors. Whether expanded NKG2C+ T cell clones recognized HCMV stayed uncertain.

V and J are TRBV4-1 and TRBJ2-2; TCRdb reports TRBD2, a call that lacks DNA to check it against. The receptor was isolated from a woman aged 45-60 years in good health. The sample consisted of blood T cells: a sorted CD56 or NKG2C T cell subset, CD4+ or CD8+ T cells, or bulk PBMC T cells (not recorded which). The CDR3 protein is CASSLLRLAGGQRGGELFF.